A selection of T cell receptor beta chains follows, all from one sample in a study of blood T cell repertoires in COVID-19. Clones were read by immunoSEQ multiplex PCR, and TCRdb kept only the in-frame ones, dropping some. The repertoire holds about 340,000 clones, with approximately 82% as singletons. Sequencing input: peripheral blood. Receptors were obtained from a man aged 25-45 years with active or convalescent COVID-19. The CDR3 runs from the conserved cysteine through the conserved F or W. Fields, in order: J gene, V gene, D gene, clone size, CDR3 protein, CDR3 DNA. D genes are given only for firm matches. Clone size is not always given. Where it is, it says once, few, many or a class for expanded clones.

TRBJ2-1 | TRBV23-1 | . | . | CAKQGTPGQTANEQFF | TGCGCCAAGCAAGGGACCCCCGGACAGACCGCTAATGAGCAGTTCTTC
TRBJ2-7 | TRBV4-1 | TRBD2 | . | CASSQVPGGGEQYF | TGCGCCAGCAGCCAAGTACCGGGAGGGGGGGAGCAGTACTTC
TRBJ2-1 | TRBV28 | TRBD1 | . | CASSAVRGPFYNEQFF | TGTGCCAGCAGCGCAGTCAGGGGGCCCTTTTACAATGAGCAGTTCTTC
TRBJ2-3 | TRBV3-1/TRBV3-2 | TRBD2 | . | CASSQDEREGRRVPDTQYF | TGTGCCAGCAGCCAAGATGAGCGGGAGGGCCGAAGGGTTCCAGATACGCAGTATTTT
TRBJ1-1 | TRBV30 | . | . | CAWRLRSMNTEAFF | TGTGCCTGGAGGCTCCGAAGCATGAACACTGAAGCTTTCTTT
TRBJ2-3 | TRBV6-5 | TRBD2 | once | CASKRGRTDTQYF | TGTGCCAGCAAGCGGGGACGCACAGATACGCAGTATTTT
TRBJ2-5 | TRBV28 | . | . | CASSVRGRETQYF | TGTGCCAGCAGTGTCCGGGGGAGGGAGACCCAGTACTTC
TRBJ2-2 | TRBV15 | TRBD1 | . | CATSRGQGAQTGELFF | TGTGCCACCAGCAGAGGGCAGGGGGCGCAAACCGGGGAGCTGTTTTTT
TRBJ2-3 | TRBV9 | TRBD2 | . | CASSEMGLRTDTQYF | TGTGCCAGCAGCGAGATGGGACTACGCACAGATACGCAGTATTTT
TRBJ1-4 | TRBV6-5 | TRBD1 | . | CASRLDRLNEKLFF | TGTGCCAGCAGATTGGACAGGTTGAATGAAAAACTGTTTTTT
TRBJ2-3 | TRBV7-3 | TRBD2 | . | CASSFTSDLDTQYF | TGTGCCAGCAGCTTTACTAGCGATCTAGATACGCAGTATTTT
TRBJ1-2 | TRBV7-9 | . | . | CASSLAWGDGYTF | TGTGCCAGCAGCTTAGCCTGGGGAGATGGCTACACCTTC
TRBJ2-4 | TRBV9 | . | . | CASSNSEAKNIQYF | TGTGCCAGCAGCAATTCAGAAGCCAAAAACATTCAGTACTTC
TRBJ2-1 | TRBV6-4 | TRBD2 | . | CASSDRGSGGYNEQFF | TGTGCCAGCAGTGACAGGGGCAGCGGGGGTTACAATGAGCAGTTCTTC
TRBJ2-7 | TRBV7-2 | TRBD2 | . | CASSLVRGRSDEQYF | TGTGCCAGCAGCTTAGTGCGCGGGAGGTCGGACGAGCAGTACTTC
TRBJ2-7 | TRBV6-5 | . | . | CASGPRGSYEQYF | TGTGCCAGCGGCCCTAGGGGGTCCTACGAGCAGTACTTC
TRBJ2-3 | TRBV4-2 | TRBD2 | . | CASSQDNGGAWVDTQYF | TGTGCCAGCAGCCAAGATAACGGGGGGGCCTGGGTAGATACGCAGTATTTT
TRBJ2-3 | TRBV15 | TRBD2 | . | CATNERGITDTQYF | TGTGCCACCAATGAGCGGGGGATAACAGATACGCAGTATTTT
TRBJ1-5 | TRBV7-2 | TRBD1 | . | CASSSAGGGQPQHF | TGTGCCAGCAGCTCGGCAGGGGGCGGACAGCCCCAGCATTTT
TRBJ2-2 | TRBV15 | TRBD1 | . | CATSFGQGLYTGELFF | TGTGCCACCAGCTTTGGACAGGGGCTTTACACCGGGGAGCTGTTTTTT
TRBJ2-1 | TRBV30 | . | . | CAWGDTPSNEQFF | TGTGCCTGGGGGGACACCCCAAGCAATGAGCAGTTCTTC
TRBJ2-5 | TRBV7-2 | . | . | CASSLVSGQETQYF | TGTGCCAGCAGCTTAGTGAGCGGGCAAGAGACCCAGTACTTC
TRBJ2-1 | TRBV6-5 | . | . | CASSYQGKGNEQFF | TGTGCCAGCAGTTACCAGGGGAAGGGGAATGAGCAGTTCTTC
TRBJ1-1 | TRBV19 | TRBD1 | . | CASSGTGVLAAFF | TGTGCCAGTTCAGGGACAGGGGTTCTCGCGGCTTTCTTT
TRBJ1-1 | TRBV19 | TRBD1 | . | CASSIPPGTGNTEAFF | TGTGCCAGTAGTATACCGCCCGGGACAGGGAACACTGAAGCTTTCTTT
TRBJ1-3 | TRBV5-1 | . | . | CASSLVPWRGTGNTIYF | TGCGCCAGCAGCTTGGTCCCCTGGCGGGGGACCGGAAACACCATATATTTT
TRBJ1-5 | TRBV20-1 | . | . | CSMGPQPQHF | TGCAGTATGGGCCCTCAGCCCCAGCATTTT
TRBJ2-7 | TRBV5-6 | . | . | CASRPTTTYEQYF | TGTGCCAGCAGGCCAACTACTACCTACGAGCAGTACTTC
TRBJ2-7 | TRBV4-1 | . | . | CASSQALGVPSYEQYF | TGCGCCAGCAGCCAAGCCCTAGGGGTTCCCTCCTACGAGCAGTACTTC
TRBJ2-3 | TRBV2 | TRBD2 | . | CASTGGEDTQYF | TGTGCCAGCACCGGGGGGGAGGATACGCAGTATTTT
TRBJ2-1 | TRBV7-2 | TRBD2 | . | CASTLAGGPYNEQFF | TGTGCCAGCACCTTAGCGGGGGGGCCCTACAATGAGCAGTTCTTC
TRBJ2-2 | TRBV6-6 | . | . | CASRPGLYTGELFF | TGTGCCAGCAGACCCGGACTGTACACCGGGGAGCTGTTTTTT